This T cell receptor beta chain was identified during a study of blood T cell repertoires in COVID-19. Whole-study context: Whether acute or convalescent, the COVID-19 samples came from the United States, Italy and Spain.

Clones were read by immunoSEQ multiplex PCR, and TCRdb kept only the in-frame ones, dropping some. The sample has tens of thousands of clones; about nine tenths are singletons. In its sample, this clone was seen once. Germline assignment: CDR1 MNHEY and CDR2 SVGEGT. The CDR3 contains 15 residues. Trimming removed 5 bases at V and 6 bases at J, with 14 bases between. The material sequenced was peripheral blood. This sequence was found in a human donor in a cohort sampled during active COVID-19. J is TRBJ1-6 and V is TRBV6-2 or TRBV6-3, with D tentatively TRBD1 (6 bases). CDR3 sequence reads: CASSNYRVANSPLHF. The CDR3 nucleotides read TGTGCCAGCAGTAATTACAGGGTGGCTAATTCACCCCTCCACTTT.